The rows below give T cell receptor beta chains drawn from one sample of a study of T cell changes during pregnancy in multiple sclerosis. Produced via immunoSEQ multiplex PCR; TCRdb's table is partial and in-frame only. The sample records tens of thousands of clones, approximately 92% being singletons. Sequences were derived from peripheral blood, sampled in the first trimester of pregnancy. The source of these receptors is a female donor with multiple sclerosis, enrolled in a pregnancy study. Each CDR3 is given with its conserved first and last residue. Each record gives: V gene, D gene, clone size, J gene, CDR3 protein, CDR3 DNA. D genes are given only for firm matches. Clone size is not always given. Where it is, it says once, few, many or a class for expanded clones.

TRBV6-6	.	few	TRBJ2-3	CASLGADTQYF	TGTGCCAGCCTAGGGGCAGATACGCAGTATTTT
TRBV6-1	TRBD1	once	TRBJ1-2	CASSDLDRVFYGYTF	TGTGCCAGCAGTGATTTGGACAGGGTGTTCTATGGCTACACCTTC
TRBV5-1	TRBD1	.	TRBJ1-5	CASSLGTGGQPQHF	TGCGCCAGCAGCTTGGGGACAGGGGGTCAGCCCCAGCATTTT
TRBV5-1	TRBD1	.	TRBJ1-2	CASSWGQGFYGYTF	TGCGCCAGCAGCTGGGGACAGGGCTTCTATGGCTACACCTTC
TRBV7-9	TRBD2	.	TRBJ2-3	CASSLSRLAPTDTQYF	TGTGCCAGCAGCTTATCGCGACTAGCGCCGACAGATACGCAGTATTTT
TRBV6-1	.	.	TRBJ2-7	CASNEPYEQYF	TGTGCCAGCAACGAGCCCTACGAGCAGTACTTC
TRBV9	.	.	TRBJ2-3	CASSVEQGRLSTDTQYF	TGTGCCAGCAGCGTAGAACAGGGAAGGCTTAGCACAGATACGCAGTATTTT
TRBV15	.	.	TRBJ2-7	CATSLENEQYF	TGTGCCACCAGCCTTGAGAACGAGCAGTACTTC
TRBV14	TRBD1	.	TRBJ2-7	CASSPRTGSYEQYF	TGTGCCAGCAGCCCGAGGACAGGATCCTACGAGCAGTACTTC
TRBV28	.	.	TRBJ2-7	CASSLTYEQYF	TGTGCCAGCAGTCTAACCTACGAGCAGTACTTC
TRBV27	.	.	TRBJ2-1	CASSLLAGLYNEQFF	TGTGCCAGCAGTTTACTCGCGGGGCTCTACAATGAGCAGTTCTTC
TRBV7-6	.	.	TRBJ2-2	CASSLRGAGQFNLGGGELFF	TGTGCCAGCAGCTTAAGGGGAGCCGGACAGTTTAACCTCGGAGGTGGGGAGCTGTTTTTT
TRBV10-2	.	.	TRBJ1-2	CASSRDKLYGYTF	TGCGCCAGCAGCCGGGACAAACTCTATGGCTACACCTTC
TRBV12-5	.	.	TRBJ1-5	CASGPNQPQHF	TGTGCTAGTGGCCCTAATCAGCCCCAGCATTTT
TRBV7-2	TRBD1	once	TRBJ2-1	CASSLAGTGTYNEQFF	TGTGCCAGCAGCTTAGCCGGGACAGGGACCTACAATGAGCAGTTCTTC
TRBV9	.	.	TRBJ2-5	CASTPGDPTETQYF	TGTGCCAGCACCCCAGGGGACCCTACTGAGACCCAGTACTTC
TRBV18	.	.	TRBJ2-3	CASSPSGADTQYF	TGTGCCAGCTCACCTTCCGGGGCAGATACGCAGTATTTT
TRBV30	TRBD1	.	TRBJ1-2	CAWSVRDRGNYGYTF	TGTGCCTGGAGTGTACGGGACAGGGGGAACTATGGCTACACCTTC
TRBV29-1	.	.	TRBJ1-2	CSAEADSLYYGYTF	TGCAGCGCCGAGGCGGACAGCTTATACTATGGCTACACCTTC
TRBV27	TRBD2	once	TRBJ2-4	CASRGLAGLEGVKNIQYF	TGTGCCAGCAGGGGACTAGCGGGACTAGAGGGGGTCAAAAACATTCAGTACTTC
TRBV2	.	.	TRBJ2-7	CASSPPIASSYEQYF	TGTGCCAGCAGCCCCCCAATAGCGAGCTCCTACGAGCAGTACTTC
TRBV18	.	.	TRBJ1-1	CASSLMDTNTEAFF	TGTGCCAGCTCCCTTATGGACACTAACACTGAAGCTTTCTTT
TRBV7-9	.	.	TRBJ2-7	CASSLGLGGQATSYEQYF	TGTGCCAGCAGCTTAGGGCTCGGTGGGCAGGCTACGTCCTACGAGCAGTACTTC
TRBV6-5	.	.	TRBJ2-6	CASSQLSGANVLTF	TGTGCCAGCAGTCAGTTGTCTGGGGCCAACGTCCTGACTTTC
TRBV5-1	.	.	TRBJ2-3	CASMNGGGDTQYF	TGCGCCAGCATGAATGGGGGAGGAGATACGCAGTATTTT
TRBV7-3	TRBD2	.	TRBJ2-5	CASSIGLAFQETQYF	TGTGCCAGCAGCATCGGACTAGCGTTTCAAGAGACCCAGTACTTC
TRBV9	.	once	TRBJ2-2	CASSVELYTGELFF	TGTGCCAGCAGCGTAGAGCTCTACACCGGGGAGCTGTTTTTT
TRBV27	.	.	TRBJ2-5	CASSLLGRGETQYF	TGTGCCAGCAGTTTACTCGGGAGAGGTGAGACCCAGTACTTC
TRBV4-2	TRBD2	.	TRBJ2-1	CASSPPGRRAGGQDNNEQFF	TGTGCCAGCAGTCCCCCCGGGCGTCGAGCGGGGGGACAAGATAACAATGAGCAGTTCTTC
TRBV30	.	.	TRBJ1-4	CAWSVLERKTVF	TGTGCCTGGAGTGTACTGGAGCGGAAAACTGTTTTT
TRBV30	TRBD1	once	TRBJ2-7	CAWTGQEGEQYF	TGTGCCTGGACGGGACAGGAAGGCGAGCAGTACTTC
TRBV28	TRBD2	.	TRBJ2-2	CASSFPGLAGVDTGELFF	TGTGCCAGCAGTTTCCCGGGACTAGCGGGAGTCGACACCGGGGAGCTGTTTTTT
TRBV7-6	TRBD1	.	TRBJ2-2	CASSLGTGQGPGEELFF	TGTGCCAGCAGCTTAGGCACGGGACAGGGGCCAGGAGAGGAGCTGTTTTTT
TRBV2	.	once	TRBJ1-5	CASSERGPVETQPQHF	TGTGCCAGCAGTGAAAGGGGTCCCGTAGAGACTCAGCCCCAGCATTTT
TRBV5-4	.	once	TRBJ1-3	CASSFGANGNTIYF	TGTGCCAGCAGCTTTGGAGCAAATGGAAACACCATATATTTT
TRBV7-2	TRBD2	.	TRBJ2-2	CASSPLGLALAANTGELFF	TGTGCCAGCAGCCCCCTGGGACTAGCGCTGGCTGCGAACACCGGGGAGCTGTTTTTT
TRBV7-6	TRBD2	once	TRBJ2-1	CASSPIAGGSYNEQFF	TGTGCCAGCAGCCCGATAGCGGGAGGATCCTACAATGAGCAGTTCTTC
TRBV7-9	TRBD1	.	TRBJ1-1	CASSLDRGNTEAFF	TGTGCCAGCAGCCTTGACAGGGGGAACACTGAAGCTTTCTTT
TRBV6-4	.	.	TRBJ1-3	CASRTEVSGNTIYF	TGTGCCAGCAGAACGGAGGTATCTGGAAACACCATATATTTT
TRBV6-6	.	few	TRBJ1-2	CASSPPRDFFGGYTF	TGTGCCAGCAGTCCCCCGAGGGATTTCTTTGGTGGCTACACCTTC
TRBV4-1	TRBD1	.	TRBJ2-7	CASSQGPTGAYEQYF	TGCGCCAGCAGCCAGGGCCCCACAGGGGCCTACGAGCAGTACTTC
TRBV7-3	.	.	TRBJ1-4	CASSPGGGTNEKLFF	TGTGCCAGCAGCCCAGGCGGGGGGACTAATGAAAAACTGTTTTTT
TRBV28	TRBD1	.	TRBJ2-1	CATSQGVVQFF	TGTGCCACATCACAGGGGGTGGTGCAGTTCTTC
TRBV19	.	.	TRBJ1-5	CASSNRLARGNNQPQHF	TGTGCCAGTAGTAATAGATTGGCGCGGGGAAACAATCAGCCCCAGCATTTT
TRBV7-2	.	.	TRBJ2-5	CASSLGQQTEQYF	TGTGCCAGCAGCTTAGGCCAACAGACAGAGCAGTACTTC
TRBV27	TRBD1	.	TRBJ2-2	CASSFYRGGELFF	TGTGCCAGCAGTTTCTACAGGGGCGGGGAGCTGTTTTTT
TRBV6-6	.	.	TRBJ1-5	CASSLDSPDLNQPQHF	TGTGCCAGCAGCCTGGACAGCCCCGACCTCAATCAGCCCCAGCATTTT
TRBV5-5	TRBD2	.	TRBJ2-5	CASSRTSGETQYF	TGTGCCAGCAGTCGGACTAGCGGAGAGACCCAGTACTTC
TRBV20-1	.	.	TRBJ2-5	CSASQETQYF	TGCAGTGCTTCACAAGAGACCCAGTACTTC
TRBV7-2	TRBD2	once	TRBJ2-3	CASSLRGGKSSDTQYF	TGTGCCAGCAGCTTACGCGGGGGAAAAAGTTCAGATACGCAGTATTTT
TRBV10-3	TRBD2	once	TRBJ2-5	CAISDAQAGVQETQYF	TGTGCCATCTCCGATGCGCAAGCGGGGGTACAAGAGACCCAGTACTTC
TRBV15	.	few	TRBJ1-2	CATSTRQTGHGYTF	TGTGCCACCAGCACACGCCAGACAGGACATGGCTACACCTTC
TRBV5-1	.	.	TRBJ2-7	CASSLEQNYEQYF	TGCGCCAGCAGCTTGGAACAGAACTACGAGCAGTACTTC
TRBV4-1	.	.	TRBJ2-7	CASSQEGRLQAGEQYF	TGCGCCAGCAGCCAAGAAGGCCGACTCCAGGCGGGTGAGCAGTACTTC
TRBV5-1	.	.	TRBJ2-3	CASSGQGGPDTQYF	TGCGCCAGCAGCGGTCAGGGGGGCCCAGATACGCAGTATTTT
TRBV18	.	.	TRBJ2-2	CAGLEYQNTGELFF	TGTGCGGGCCTCGAGTATCAGAACACCGGGGAGCTGTTTTTT
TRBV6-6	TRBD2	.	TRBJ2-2	CASSWRRGYTGELFF	TGTGCCAGCTCATGGAGGCGGGGGTACACCGGGGAGCTGTTTTTT
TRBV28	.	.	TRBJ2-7	CASTPRGNYEQYF	TGTGCCAGCACTCCTCGCGGGAATTACGAGCAGTACTTC
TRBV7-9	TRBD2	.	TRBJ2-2	CASTGILAEPRGTGELFF	TGTGCCAGCACCGGCATTCTAGCGGAGCCCCGAGGCACCGGGGAGCTGTTTTTT
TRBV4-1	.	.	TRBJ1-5	CASSQADRAHNQPQHF	TGCGCCAGCAGCCAAGCGGACAGAGCGCACAATCAGCCCCAGCATTTT